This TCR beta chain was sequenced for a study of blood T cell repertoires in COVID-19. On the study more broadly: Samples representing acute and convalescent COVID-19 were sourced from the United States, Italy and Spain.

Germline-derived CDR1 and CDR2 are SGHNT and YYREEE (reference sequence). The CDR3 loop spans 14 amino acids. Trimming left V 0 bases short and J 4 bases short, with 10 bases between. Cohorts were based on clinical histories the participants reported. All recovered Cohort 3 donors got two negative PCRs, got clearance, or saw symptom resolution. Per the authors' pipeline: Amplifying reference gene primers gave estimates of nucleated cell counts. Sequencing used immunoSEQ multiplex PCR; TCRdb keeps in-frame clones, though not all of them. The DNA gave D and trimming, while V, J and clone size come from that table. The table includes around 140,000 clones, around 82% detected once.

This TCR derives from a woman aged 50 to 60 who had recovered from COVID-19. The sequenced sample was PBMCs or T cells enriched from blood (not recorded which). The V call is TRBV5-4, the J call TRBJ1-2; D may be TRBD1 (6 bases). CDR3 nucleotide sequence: TGTGCCAGCAGCTTGGGCCTACAGGGCTATGGCTACACCTTC. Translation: CASSLGLQGYGYTF.